This T cell receptor (beta chain) was retrieved from a study of T cell changes during pregnancy in multiple sclerosis. Produced via immunoSEQ multiplex PCR; TCRdb's table is partial and in-frame only. The sample lists about 33,000 clones, about 89% seen once, with roughly 2.8% in the top ten. This clone was observed a single time. After removal of 4 bases from V and 0 bases from J, the junction contained 2 bases not matched to a gene. This CDR3 is built from 15 residues. Germline V gene lookup returns CDR1 SGHTA and CDR2 FQGNSA. This specimen was CD4+ T cells from peripheral blood mononuclear cells, taken in the third trimester of pregnancy. The rearrangement uses TRBV7-2 and TRBJ1-5; 8 bases agree with TRBD1. This TCR derives from a female donor in good health, enrolled as a control in a pregnancy study. The CDR3 nucleotides are TGTGCCAGCAGCTCTGACAGGGGTAGCAATCAGCCCCAGCATTTT. Translation gives CASSSDRGSNQPQHF.